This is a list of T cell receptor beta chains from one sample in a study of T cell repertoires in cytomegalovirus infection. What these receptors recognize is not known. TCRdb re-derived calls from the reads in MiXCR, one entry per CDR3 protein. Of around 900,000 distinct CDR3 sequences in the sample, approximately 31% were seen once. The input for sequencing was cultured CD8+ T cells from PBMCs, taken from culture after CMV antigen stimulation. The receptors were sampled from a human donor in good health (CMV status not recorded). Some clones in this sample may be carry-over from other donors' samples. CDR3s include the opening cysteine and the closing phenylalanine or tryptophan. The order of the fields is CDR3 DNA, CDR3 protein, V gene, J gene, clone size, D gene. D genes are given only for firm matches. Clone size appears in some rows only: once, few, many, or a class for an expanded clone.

CDR3 DNA: TGTGCCAGCCTTCAGGACACAGATACGCAGTATTTT; CDR3 protein: CASLQDTDTQYF; V gene: TRBV25-1; J gene: TRBJ2-3; clone size: few; D gene: .
CDR3 DNA: TGTGCCAGCAGCTTTGTTCTTTTTGAGCAGTTCTTC; CDR3 protein: CASSFVLFEQFF; V gene: TRBV7-4; J gene: TRBJ2-1; clone size: .; D gene: .
CDR3 DNA: TGTGCCAGCAGCGGTCTGCGGGACACCAATCCTAGCTCCTATAATTCACCCCTCCACTTT; CDR3 protein: CASSGLRDTNPSSYNSPLHF; V gene: TRBV14; J gene: TRBJ1-6; clone size: few; D gene: .
CDR3 DNA: TGTGCCAGCAGCCTTTCATGGGGGGATGATGAGCAGTTCTTC; CDR3 protein: CASSLSWGDDEQFF; V gene: TRBV14; J gene: TRBJ2-1; clone size: .; D gene: .
CDR3 DNA: TGTGCCAGCAGTTGGGCCCTAAGTGAGACCCAGTACTTC; CDR3 protein: CASSWALSETQYF; V gene: TRBV27; J gene: TRBJ2-5; clone size: few; D gene: .
CDR3 DNA: TGTGCCAGCAGTTCTCAAGGGGCGCCGGATCAGCCCCAGCATTTT; CDR3 protein: CASSSQGAPDQPQHF; V gene: TRBV6-2/TRBV6-3; J gene: TRBJ1-5; clone size: .; D gene: .
CDR3 DNA: TGCGCCAGCAGCCCCTACCAGAGTAACTATGGCTACACCTTC; CDR3 protein: CASSPYQSNYGYTF; V gene: TRBV5-1; J gene: TRBJ1-2; clone size: .; D gene: .
CDR3 DNA: TGTGCCAGCAGCGTGGTGAAATTTGAGGGTACGTACAATGAGCAGTTCTTC; CDR3 protein: CASSVVKFEGTYNEQFF; V gene: TRBV9; J gene: TRBJ2-1; clone size: .; D gene: .
CDR3 DNA: TGTGCCAGCAGCGAGCCCGGGACTCACTACGAGCAGTACTTC; CDR3 protein: CASSEPGTHYEQYF; V gene: TRBV11-1; J gene: TRBJ2-7; clone size: .; D gene: .
CDR3 DNA: TGTGCCAGCAGTGGGTTGGGGGGAACAGATACGCAGTATTTT; CDR3 protein: CASSGLGGTDTQYF; V gene: TRBV27; J gene: TRBJ2-3; clone size: few; D gene: .
CDR3 DNA: TGTGCCAGTAGTACAGTTTGGGAGGGGGCGAACACCGGGGAGCTGTTTTTT; CDR3 protein: CASSTVWEGANTGELFF; V gene: TRBV19; J gene: TRBJ2-2; clone size: few; D gene: .
CDR3 DNA: TGTGCCAGCAGCAAGACAGGGCAAAGGTTAATCGCTGAAGCTTTCTTT; CDR3 protein: CASSKTGQRLIAEAFF; V gene: TRBV12-3/TRBV12-4; J gene: TRBJ1-1; clone size: .; D gene: TRBD1
CDR3 DNA: TGTGCCAGTAGTATCCCGGGGTCTAAGGGCTCCTACGAGCAGTACTTC; CDR3 protein: CASSIPGSKGSYEQYF; V gene: TRBV19; J gene: TRBJ2-7; clone size: .; D gene: .
CDR3 DNA: TGTGCCAGCAGTTTAGCGGGGTTCCTAACTGAAGCTTTCTTT; CDR3 protein: CASSLAGFLTEAFF; V gene: TRBV12-3/TRBV12-4; J gene: TRBJ1-1; clone size: many; D gene: .